The text below deals with one T cell receptor beta chain. The table came from immunoSEQ multiplex PCR; TCRdb's copy has only in-frame clones and leaves some out. The table lists a few hundred thousand clones, approximately 90% of them singletons, with approximately 6% in the top ten. This sample was taken from a study of blood T cell repertoires in COVID-19. Study as a whole: COVID-19 samples from acute and convalescent phases originated in the United States, Italy and Spain.

Deletions cut 3 bases from V and 3 bases from J, with 16 bases between. The CDR3 has 17 amino acids. Looked up from germline, CDR1 is KGHDR and CDR2 is SFDVKD. The sample consisted of peripheral blood. This chain links TRBV24-1 with TRBJ2-2, with D tentatively TRBD2 (6 bases). The sequence came from a man aged 55 to 70 who had recovered from COVID-19. The CDR3 reads CATSDPSGGFYTGELFF. In nucleotides, the CDR3 is TGTGCCACCAGTGATCCGTCCGGGGGATTTTACACCGGGGAGCTGTTTTTT.